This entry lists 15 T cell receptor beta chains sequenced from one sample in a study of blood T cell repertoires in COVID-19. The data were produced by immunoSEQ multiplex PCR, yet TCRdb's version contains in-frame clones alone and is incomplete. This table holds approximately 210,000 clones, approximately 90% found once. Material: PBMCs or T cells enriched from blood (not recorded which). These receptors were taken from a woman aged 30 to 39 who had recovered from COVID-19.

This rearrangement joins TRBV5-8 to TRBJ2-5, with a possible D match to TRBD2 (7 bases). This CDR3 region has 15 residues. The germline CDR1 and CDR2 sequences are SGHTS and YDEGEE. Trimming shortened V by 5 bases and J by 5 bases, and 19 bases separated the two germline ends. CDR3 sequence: CASRKFWGGQETQYF. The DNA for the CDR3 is TGTGCCAGCAGAAAGTTTTGGGGGGGGCAGGAGACCCAGTACTTC.

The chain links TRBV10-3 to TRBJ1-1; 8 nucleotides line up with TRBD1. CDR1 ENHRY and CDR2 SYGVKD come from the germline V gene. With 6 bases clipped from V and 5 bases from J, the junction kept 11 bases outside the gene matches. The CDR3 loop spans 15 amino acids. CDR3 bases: TGTGCCATCAGCGGAGAGCGGACAGGGTTGACTGAAGCTTTCTTT. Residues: CAISGERTGLTEAFF.

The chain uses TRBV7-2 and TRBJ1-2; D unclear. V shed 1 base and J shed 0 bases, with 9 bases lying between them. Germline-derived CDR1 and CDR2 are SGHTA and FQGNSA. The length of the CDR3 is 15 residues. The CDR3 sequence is CASSLDHRANYGYTF. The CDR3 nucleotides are TGTGCCAGCAGCTTAGATCACAGAGCTAACTATGGCTACACCTTC.

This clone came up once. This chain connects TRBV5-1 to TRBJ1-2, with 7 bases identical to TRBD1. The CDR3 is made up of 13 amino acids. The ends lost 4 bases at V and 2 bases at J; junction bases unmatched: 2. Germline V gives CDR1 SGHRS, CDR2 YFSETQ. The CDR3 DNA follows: TGCGCCAGCAGCGAGGACAGGAACTATGGCTACACCTTC. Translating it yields CASSEDRNYGYTF. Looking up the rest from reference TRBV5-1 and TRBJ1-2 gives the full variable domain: KAGVTQTPRYLIKTRGQQVTLSCSPISGHRSVSWYQQTPGQGLQFLFEYFSETQRNKGNFPGRFSGRQFSNSRSEMNVSTLELGDSALYLCASSEDRNYGYTFGSGTRLTVV.

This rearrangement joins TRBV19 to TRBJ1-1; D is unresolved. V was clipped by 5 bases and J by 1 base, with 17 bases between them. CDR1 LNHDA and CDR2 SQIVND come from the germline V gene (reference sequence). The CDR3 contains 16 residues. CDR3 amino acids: CASSLTMRDTNTEAFF. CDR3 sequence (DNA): TGTGCCAGTAGTTTAACCATGAGGGATACGAACACTGAAGCTTTCTTT.

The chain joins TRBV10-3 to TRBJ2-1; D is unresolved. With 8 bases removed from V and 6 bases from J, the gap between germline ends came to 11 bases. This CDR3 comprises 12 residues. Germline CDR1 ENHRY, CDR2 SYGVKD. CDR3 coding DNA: TGTGCCATCTGGCAGGTAGGCAATGAGCAGTTCTTC. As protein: CAIWQVGNEQFF.

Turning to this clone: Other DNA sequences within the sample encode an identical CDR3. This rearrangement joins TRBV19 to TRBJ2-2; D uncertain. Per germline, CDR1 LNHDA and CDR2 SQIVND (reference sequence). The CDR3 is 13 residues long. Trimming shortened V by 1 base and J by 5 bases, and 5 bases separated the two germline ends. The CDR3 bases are TGTGCCAGTAGTATAGCCGTAACCGGGGAGCTGTTTTTT. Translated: CASSIAVTGELFF. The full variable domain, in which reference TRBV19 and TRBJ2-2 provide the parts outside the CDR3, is DGGITQSPKYLFRKEGQNVTLSCEQNLNHDAMYWYRQDPGQGLRLIYYSQIVNDFQKGDIAEGYSVSREKKESFPLTVTSAQKNPTAFYLCASSIAVTGELFFGEGSRLTVL.

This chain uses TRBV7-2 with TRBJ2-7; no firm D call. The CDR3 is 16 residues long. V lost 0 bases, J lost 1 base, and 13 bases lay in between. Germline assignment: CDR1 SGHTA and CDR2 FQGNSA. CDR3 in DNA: TGTGCCAGCAGCTTAGCCTCGGCAGGCCTATCCTACGAGCAGTACTTC. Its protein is CASSLASAGLSYEQYF.

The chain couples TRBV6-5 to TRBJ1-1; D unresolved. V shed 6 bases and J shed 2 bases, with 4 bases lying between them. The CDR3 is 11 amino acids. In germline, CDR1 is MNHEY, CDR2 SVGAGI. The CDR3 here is CASSTNTEAFF. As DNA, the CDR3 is TGTGCCAGCAGCACTAACACTGAAGCTTTCTTT.

The CDR3 coding sequence is TGTGCCACCACTGGAAACAGGGGGCAGGATTCACCCCTCCACTTT. This sequence encodes CATTGNRGQDSPLHF. This chain connects TRBV6-5 to TRBJ1-6; 9 bases fit TRBD1. Losses at the gene ends were 10 bases for V and 8 bases for J; bases not matched to a gene: 12. This CDR3 is 15 amino acids long. Germline CDR1 MNHEY, CDR2 SVGAGI.

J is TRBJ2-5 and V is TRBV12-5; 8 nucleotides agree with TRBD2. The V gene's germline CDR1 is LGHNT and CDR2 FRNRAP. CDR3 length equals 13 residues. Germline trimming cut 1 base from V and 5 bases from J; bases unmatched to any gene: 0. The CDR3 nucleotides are TGTGCTAGTGGTTTGGCGGGAGGGGAGACCCAGTACTTC. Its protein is CASGLAGGETQYF. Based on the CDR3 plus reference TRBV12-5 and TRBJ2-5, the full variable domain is DARVTQTPRHKVTEMGQEVTMRCQPILGHNTVFWYRQTMMQGLELLAYFRNRAPLDDSGMPKDRFSAEMPDATLATLKIQPSEPRDSAVYFCASGLAGGETQYFGPGTRLLVL.

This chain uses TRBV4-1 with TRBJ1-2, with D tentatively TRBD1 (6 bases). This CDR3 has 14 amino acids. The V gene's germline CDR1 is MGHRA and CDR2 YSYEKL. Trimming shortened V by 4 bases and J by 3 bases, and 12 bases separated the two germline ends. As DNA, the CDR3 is TGCGCCAGCAGCCGGAACAGGGACGACTATGGCTACACCTTC. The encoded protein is CASSRNRDDYGYTF.

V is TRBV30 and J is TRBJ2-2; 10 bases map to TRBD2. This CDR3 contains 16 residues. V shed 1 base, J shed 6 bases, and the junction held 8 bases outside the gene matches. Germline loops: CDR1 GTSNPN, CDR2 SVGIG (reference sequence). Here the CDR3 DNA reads TGTGCCTGGAGTGCAGGCACTAGCGGGAAGGCCGGGGAGCTGTTTTTT. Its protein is CAWSAGTSGKAGELFF.

The CDR3 DNA is TGTGCCAGCAGGGACAGTTCAACTTGGCCCCAGCATTTT. Residues: CASRDSSTWPQHF. This chain connects TRBV12-3 or TRBV12-4 to TRBJ1-5; a weak D match, TRBD1 (6 bases). The CDR3 is 13 residues long. Trimming stripped 6 bases from V and 9 bases from J, with 15 bases between.

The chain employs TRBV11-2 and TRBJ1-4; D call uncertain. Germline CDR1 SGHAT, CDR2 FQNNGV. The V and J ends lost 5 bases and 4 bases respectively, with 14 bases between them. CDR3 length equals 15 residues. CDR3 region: CASSLLGTVNEKLFF. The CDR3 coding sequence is TGTGCCAGCAGCCTTCTTGGCACAGTTAATGAAAAACTGTTTTTT.